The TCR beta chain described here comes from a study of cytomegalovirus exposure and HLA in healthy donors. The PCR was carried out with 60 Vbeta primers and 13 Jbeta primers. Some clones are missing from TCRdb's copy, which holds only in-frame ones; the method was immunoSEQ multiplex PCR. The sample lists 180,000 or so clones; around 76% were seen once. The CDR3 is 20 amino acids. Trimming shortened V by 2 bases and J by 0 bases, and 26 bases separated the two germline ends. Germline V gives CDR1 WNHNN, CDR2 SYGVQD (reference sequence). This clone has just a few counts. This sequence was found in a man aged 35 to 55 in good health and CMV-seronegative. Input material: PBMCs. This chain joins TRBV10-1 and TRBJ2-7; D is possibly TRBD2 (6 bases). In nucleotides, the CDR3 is TGCGCCAGCAGTGAGCCCACCTACCGGGACTCAATACTTCGCTCCTACGAGCAGTACTTC. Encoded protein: CASSEPTYRDSILRSYEQYF.